What follows are 28 T cell receptor beta chains derived from one specimen sequenced in a study of cytomegalovirus exposure and HLA in healthy donors. The PCR contained 60 Vbeta and 13 Jbeta primers. Method: immunoSEQ multiplex PCR; TCRdb's copy keeps in-frame clones and lacks some. Its clone listing holds 130,000 to 150,000 clones. Sequenced input: PBMCs. The source of these receptors is a male donor in good health and CMV-seronegative.

The rearrangement uses TRBV5-1 and TRBJ2-3; TRBD2 aligns across 7 bases. The CDR3 is made up of 19 amino acids. Losses at the gene ends were 0 bases for V and 0 bases for J; bases not matched to a gene: 13. Germline CDR1 is SGHRS and CDR2 is YFSETQ. The CDR3 here is CASSLASSGIPSSTDTQYF. The DNA of the CDR3 is TGCGCCAGCAGCTTGGCCAGCAGCGGGATTCCGTCTAGCACAGATACGCAGTATTTT.

The rearrangement links TRBV6-5 to TRBJ1-5, with D maybe TRBD1 (6 bases). Germline V CDR1 and CDR2: MNHEY, SVGAGI. The CDR3 contains 10 residues. V dropped 8 bases and J dropped 15 bases, with 14 bases sitting between them. The CDR3 loop is CASPAQGRHF. The CDR3 DNA reads as TGTGCCAGCCCCGCACAGGGAAGGCATTTT.

The genes are TRBV7-3 and TRBJ1-4; unclear D gene. This CDR3 has 13 residues. CDR1 and CDR2 (germline): SGHTA, FQGTGA. The V and J ends lost 2 bases and 3 bases respectively, with 4 bases between them. The CDR3 is CASSLYPNEKLFF. The CDR3 DNA follows: TGTGCCAGCAGCTTATATCCTAATGAAAAACTGTTTTTT. Looking up the rest from reference TRBV7-3 and TRBJ1-4 gives the full variable domain: GAGVSQTPSNKVTEKGKYVELRCDPISGHTALYWYRQSLGQGPEFLIYFQGTGAADDSGLPNDRFFAVRPEGSVSTLKIQRTERGDSAVYLCASSLYPNEKLFFGSGTQLSVL.

The V call is TRBV19, the J call TRBJ1-5, with D perhaps TRBD1 (5 bases). This CDR3 is built from 15 residues. In germline, CDR1 is LNHDA, CDR2 SQIVND (reference sequence). Trimming pared 3 bases from V and 6 bases from J, leaving 15 bases between. In DNA, the CDR3 is TGTGCCAGTAGTATGGGGGGAAGTGGGGGTCAGCCCCAGCATTTT. Its protein is CASSMGGSGGQPQHF.

The chain carries TRBV7-9 and TRBJ2-5; 9 bases line up with TRBD1. The germline V gene encodes CDR1 SEHNR and CDR2 FQNEAQ (reference sequence). V lost 5 bases, J lost 4 bases, and 11 bases stayed unmatched. The CDR3 contains 16 residues. Here the CDR3 reads CASSALWDRAGETQYF. CDR3 nucleotides: TGTGCCAGCAGCGCACTGTGGGACAGGGCAGGAGAGACCCAGTACTTC.

The genes are TRBV2 and TRBJ2-7, with TRBD2 matching over 12 bases. CDR3 size: 15 residues. Germline-derived CDR1 and CDR2 are SNHLY and FYNNEI. V trimming: 7 bases; J trimming: 2 bases; junction bases outside the gene matches: 6. The CDR3 DNA follows: TGTGCCAGCAAGGAAAGGACTAGCGGGACCTACGAGCAGTACTTC. Amino acid sequence: CASKERTSGTYEQYF. Based on the CDR3 plus reference TRBV2 and TRBJ2-7, the full variable domain is EPEVTQTPSHQVTQMGQEVILRCVPISNHLYFYWYRQILGQKVEFLVSFYNNEISEKSEIFDDQFSVERPDGSNFTLKIRSTKLEDSAMYFCASKERTSGTYEQYFGPGTRLTVT.

The chain is built from TRBV29-1 and TRBJ2-5, with D maybe TRBD1 (5 bases). Germline V gene lookup returns CDR1 SQVTM and CDR2 ANQGSEA. The V end lost 2 bases, the J end lost 0 bases, and 10 bases lay between the germline ends. CDR3 size: 14 residues. The CDR3 loop is CSVERTNHQETQYF. The CDR3 DNA follows: TGCAGCGTTGAACGGACAAACCACCAAGAGACCCAGTACTTC.

The rearrangement uses TRBV29-1 and TRBJ2-7; the D gene is possibly TRBD1 (6 bases). The CDR3 is 12 residues long. Germline CDR1 is SQVTM and CDR2 is ANQGSEA. V dropped 1 base and J dropped 5 bases, with 9 bases sitting between them. Here the CDR3 reads CSVEVGDNEQYF. CDR3 coding DNA: TGCAGCGTTGAAGTGGGGGACAACGAGCAGTACTTC.

Worth noting for this clone: This same CDR3 is encoded by further DNA sequences in the sample. The chain uses TRBV10-3 and TRBJ1-1; possibly TRBD1 for D (6 bases). This CDR3 spans 15 amino acids. V was shortened by 2 bases and J by 5 bases, with 15 bases between the two germline ends. Germline V gives CDR1 ENHRY, CDR2 SYGVKD. CDR3 loop: CAISEPETGQTEAFF. Here the CDR3 DNA reads TGTGCCATCAGTGAGCCGGAGACAGGCCAAACTGAAGCTTTCTTT.

J is TRBJ2-1 and V is TRBV5-4; 14 nucleotides line up with TRBD2. The CDR3 totals 18 residues. The germline gives CDR1 SGHNT, CDR2 YYREEE (reference sequence). The junction had 11 bases not matched to a gene; V was cut back by 3 bases and J by 6 bases. The CDR3 nucleotides are TGTGCCAGCAGCTCGGGACTAGCGGGAGTCCCTCACCTCAATGAGCAGTTCTTC. Its translation is CASSSGLAGVPHLNEQFF.

The chain couples TRBV19 to TRBJ2-7; 7 bases are a match to TRBD2. Germline V CDR1 and CDR2: LNHDA, SQIVND (reference sequence). The J segment lost 2 bases and the V segment lost 5 bases, leaving 6 bases of the junction unmatched. The CDR3 has 14 residues. CDR3: CASSPLREAYEQYF. In DNA, the CDR3 is TGTGCCAGTAGTCCCCTCCGGGAGGCCTACGAGCAGTACTTC. Complete variable domain (other parts from reference TRBV19 and TRBJ2-7): DGGITQSPKYLFRKEGQNVTLSCEQNLNHDAMYWYRQDPGQGLRLIYYSQIVNDFQKGDIAEGYSVSREKKESFPLTVTSAQKNPTAFYLCASSPLREAYEQYFGPGTRLTVT.

V and J are TRBV12-5 and TRBJ1-5; D is unclear. V lost 2 bases, J lost 7 bases, and 12 bases lay in between. The CDR3 is made up of 14 amino acids. Germline V gene sequence: CDR1 LGHNT, CDR2 FRNRAP. The CDR3 bases are TGTGCTAGTGGTTTGACGGGTAATAAGCAGCCCCAGCATTTT. Translated: CASGLTGNKQPQHF. Drawing the rest from reference TRBV12-5 and TRBJ1-5, the complete variable domain is DARVTQTPRHKVTEMGQEVTMRCQPILGHNTVFWYRQTMMQGLELLAYFRNRAPLDDSGMPKDRFSAEMPDATLATLKIQPSEPRDSAVYFCASGLTGNKQPQHFGDGTRLSIL.

The chain joins TRBV5-6 to TRBJ2-2; the match to TRBD2 covers 9 bases. This CDR3 is 16 amino acids long. V dropped 4 bases and J dropped 1; count of bases not matched to a gene: 5. The germline V gene has CDR1 SGHDT and CDR2 YYEEEE. The CDR3 DNA sequence: TGTGCCAGCAGCCCGCGGGGGGGCCTGAACACCGGGGAGCTGTTTTTT. It is translated as CASSPRGGLNTGELFF.

This rearrangement joins TRBV19 to TRBJ2-3; 7 bases are a match to TRBD2. The CDR3 length is 16 residues. Germline V gene sequence: CDR1 LNHDA, CDR2 SQIVND (reference sequence). With V trimmed by 2 bases and J by 2 bases, 7 bases remained unmatched. The DNA of the CDR3 is TGTGCCAGTAGTATATACGCGGGGAGGGTCACAGATACGCAGTATTTT. Its protein is CASSIYAGRVTDTQYF.

The rearrangement joins TRBV7-7 to TRBJ2-3, with a possible D match to TRBD2 (5 bases). The germline V and J ends were trimmed by 1 base and 8 bases, with 7 bases remaining between them. Germline assignment: CDR1 SSHAT and CDR2 FNYEAQ (reference sequence). The CDR3 is 12 amino acids. The CDR3 DNA follows: TGTGCCAGCAGCTTAGAAGGAGGTACGCAGTATTTT. As protein: CASSLEGGTQYF.

The rearrangement uses TRBV30 and TRBJ2-5; TRBD2 matches 11 bases. With V trimmed by 2 bases and J by 4 bases, 3 bases remained unmatched. There are 14 residues in the CDR3. Germline values: CDR1 GTSNPN, CDR2 SVGIG (reference sequence). CDR3 bases: TGTGCCTGGAGTCTAGCGGGGGGTTTAGAGACCCAGTACTTC. Its protein is CAWSLAGGLETQYF.

V and J are TRBV27 and TRBJ2-1, with a tentative D call TRBD2 (5 bases). The CDR3 extends over 15 amino acids. Per germline, CDR1 MNHEY and CDR2 SMNVEV (reference sequence). V was clipped by 1 base and J by 2 bases, with 9 bases between them. The CDR3 nucleotides are TGTGCCAGCAGTTTATGGGTCGGGGCCTACAATGAGCAGTTCTTC. This sequence encodes CASSLWVGAYNEQFF.

The chain combines TRBV7-9 with TRBJ1-4, with D tentatively TRBD1 (6 bases). With 3 bases removed from V and 3 bases from J, the gap between germline ends came to 8 bases. This CDR3 contains 14 residues. The germline V gene has CDR1 SEHNR and CDR2 FQNEAQ (reference sequence). CDR3 in amino acids: CASSFSGANEKLFF. CDR3 coding DNA: TGTGCCAGCAGCTTCTCAGGGGCTAATGAAAAACTGTTTTTT.

The chain uses TRBV19 and TRBJ1-2; D unclear. V gave up 0 bases and J gave up 4 bases, with 6 bases separating them. CDR1 is LNHDA, CDR2 SQIVND, per germline (reference sequence). This CDR3 comprises 13 residues. The chain's CDR3 is CASSIDQIYGYTF. The CDR3 DNA is TGTGCCAGTAGTATAGACCAGATCTATGGCTACACCTTC.

J is TRBJ2-7 and V is TRBV7-8; 7 nucleotides align to TRBD2. In germline, CDR1 is SGHVS, CDR2 FQNEAQ. The CDR3 loop spans 16 amino acids. The trim removed 5 bases at V and 3 bases at J, leaving 13 bases unmatched. CDR3 sequence: CASSPQAGPNLYEQYF. DNA of the CDR3: TGTGCCAGCAGCCCCCAAGCGGGACCAAATCTCTACGAGCAGTACTTC.

The J gene is TRBJ1-6, the V gene TRBV7-2, with TRBD1 as a possible D gene (5 bases). Trimming stripped 0 bases from V and 0 bases from J, with 6 bases between. The germline gives CDR1 SGHTA, CDR2 FQGNSA. This CDR3 region has 16 residues. The CDR3 reads CASSLADSSYNSPLHF. The CDR3 DNA sequence: TGTGCCAGCAGCTTAGCCGACAGCTCCTATAATTCACCCCTCCACTTT.

The chain recombines TRBV6-5 with TRBJ1-4; D gene ambiguous. This CDR3 region has 15 residues. Trimming removed 2 bases from V and 3 bases from J, with 10 bases in between. Germline CDR1 and CDR2: MNHEY and SVGAGI. In nucleotides, the CDR3 is TGTGCCAGCAGTTACACAACAGACCCTAATGAAAAACTGTTTTTT. Translated, it gives CASSYTTDPNEKLFF.

J is TRBJ1-1 and V is TRBV7-6; the D gene is possibly TRBD1 (5 bases). The CDR3 sequence is 13 residues long. CDR1 is SGHVS and CDR2 is FNYEAQ in the germline V gene. V shed 3 bases and J shed 1 base, with 6 bases lying between them. The CDR3, as DNA: TGTGCCAGCAGCTTGACAGCGAACACTGAAGCTTTCTTT. It specifies CASSLTANTEAFF.

The V and J genes are TRBV10-3 and TRBJ1-5, with 8 positions matching TRBD1. CDR1 and CDR2 (germline): ENHRY, SYGVKD. Losses at the gene ends were 10 bases for V and 2 bases for J; bases not matched to a gene: 7. This CDR3 is built from 14 residues. The CDR3 coding sequence is TGTGCCACGGACAGGGAGCGGGGCAATCAGCCCCAGCATTTT. Its protein product is CATDRERGNQPQHF.

J is TRBJ2-2 and V is TRBV9, with D perhaps matching TRBD2 (6 bases). The CDR3 has 15 amino acids. Germline CDR1 is SGDLS and CDR2 is YYNGEE. Between the trimmed V and J ends, which lost 0 bases and 4 bases, there was a span of 10 bases. DNA for the CDR3: TGTGCCAGCAGCGTAGGGGGGGAGATCACCGGGGAGCTGTTTTTT. This sequence encodes CASSVGGEITGELFF.

The V call is TRBV13, the J call TRBJ2-3, with a possible D match to TRBD2 (6 bases). Germline CDR1 reads PRHDT; CDR2 reads FYEKMQ (reference sequence). The V gene lost 5 bases and the J gene lost 0 bases, with 12 bases spanning the gap. This CDR3 region has 15 residues. CDR3 amino acids: CASSLQSGSTDTQYF. The CDR3, as DNA: TGTGCCAGCAGCCTACAAAGCGGGAGCACAGATACGCAGTATTTT.

This chain links TRBV2 with TRBJ1-1; 8 bases are a match to TRBD1. Germline V lookup: CDR1 SNHLY, CDR2 FYNNEI. Trimming at V came to 4 bases and at J to 3 bases, leaving 1 base not matched to a gene. This CDR3 is built from 13 residues. In nucleotides, the CDR3 is TGTGCCAGCAGTGCGGACAGGGACACTGAAGCTTTCTTT. This codes for CASSADRDTEAFF.

The rearrangement links TRBV7-8 to TRBJ2-7; 8 bases agree with TRBD1. V lost 4 bases and J lost 0; bases outside the gene matches: 8. The CDR3 runs 16 residues. Per the germline V gene, CDR1 is SGHVS and CDR2 is FQNEAQ. Here the CDR3 reads CASSSQGAIRSYEQYF. The CDR3 DNA reads as TGTGCCAGCAGCTCCCAGGGGGCCATACGCTCCTACGAGCAGTACTTC.